This T cell receptor beta chain was captured by sequencing in a study of CD4 T cells in relation to SARS-CoV-2 and coronaviruses. Study-wide context: After roughly 11 days of antigen culture, PBMC TCR beta CDR3s were sequenced.

Study-level results: The cross-reactivity analysis covered only spike protein, not other viral proteins. In around 60% of donors, memory CD4+ clonotypes crossrecognized SARS-CoV-2 and at least one common cold coronavirus spike.

This CDR3 region has 14 residues. Per the germline V gene, CDR1 is SEHNR and CDR2 is FQNEAQ (reference sequence). The ends were cut back, 5 bases at V and 4 bases at J, with 14 bases in the middle. Concerning this clone itself: Its specificity is unknown.

Only in-frame clones appear in the TCRdb table, and some are missing; sequencing was by immunoSEQ multiplex PCR. This table has about 38,000 clones, around 74% appearing once. Specimen: memory CD4+ T cells from PBMCs, cultured in vitro. The receptor was isolated from an adult with COVID-19. J is TRBJ1-2 and V is TRBV7-9; possibly TRBD1 for D (6 bases). The CDR3 DNA sequence: TGTGCCAGCAGCGCAGGGGCGACCTTCTATGGCTACACCTTC. Its translation is CASSAGATFYGYTF.